Included here is one T cell receptor (beta chain) sequence, with context. This clonotype was recorded a few times. Its antigen is currently not known. The input lacks base qualities; no much larger clone sits a single base away. The source of the sample is a study of human T cells and chemical hapten exposure (dated by TCRdb to the early 2020s). In terms of the full investigation: For sensitization, 2% DPC in acetone was applied to a 2 cm by 2 cm area of upper inner arm skin. Blood samples were taken from patients before sensitization (week 0) and then at 2, 6 and about 24 weeks after DPC sensitization. Most of the patients in the cohort were female, and the cohort covered alopecia areata with under or over 50% scalp involvement, alopecia totalis and alopecia universalis. Blood for TCR sequencing was provided by twenty-nine alopecia patients at one to four time points (pre-sensitization, 2, 6 and 24 weeks). In alopecia patients, the study followed how the peripheral blood TCR repertoire changed in vivo over primary and secondary sensitization to diphenylcyclopropenone (DPC), a hapten. Patch tests used Finn chambers with 0.01% DPC on the upper back, scored after 6 days by International Contact Dermatitis Research Group standards. Throughout the roughly 24-week study period, patients were also given weekly therapeutic DPC doses on the scalp. The libraries were sequenced as a pool, and the TCR yield per sample differed mostly because of small variations in library volumes within the pool.

The sample's time point label, in plain terms: patch test 1, 2 weeks after DPC sensitization. In the paper's terms, the treatment or condition label means: therapeutic diphenylcyclopropenone sensitization with weekly scalp DPC. Blood at each patch-test visit was drawn before the patch test was applied. Patients were eligible if aged 18 to 70, diagnosed with alopecia and judged suitable for DPC therapy, and pregnant patients were excluded. Total RNA was extracted from unfractionated whole blood collected in Tempus Blood RNA tubes. The library was prepared using RACE. Instrument used: NextSeq 500. During library preparation, unique molecular identifiers were attached to individual cDNA molecules so that TCRs could be counted in a quantitative, reproducible way. From each blood RNA sample, both TCR alpha and TCR beta chains were sequenced. Concerning the study's data processing: The median number of TCRs per sample was roughly 98,000, ranging from about 20,000 to 690,600. The Decombinator software suite was used to annotate the V, J and CDR3 of the TCR reads. To make PS versus PT1 abundance plots, every sample was subsampled to the same number of TCRs (28,000). Expanded TCRs were defined as absent before sensitization and observed at least eight times at the 2-week time point. TCRdb passed the public sequencing reads through fastp at Q25 and MiXCR, retaining productive beta sequences. Identical CDR3 protein sequences are pooled into one entry, listed with their most common genes and DNA. These V and J calls derive from TCRdb rather than the authors' analysis. The sample contains 75,000 to 100,000 distinct CDR3 sequences, over 9.5% of them found a single time. The ten top clones hold 2% to 2.5% of the sample.

Beyond this particular receptor, the publication reports: A positive correlation was found between the number of PT1 expanded TCRs and patch test score, with significance reached at thresholds 8, 16 and 32 but not 4. The number of TCRs above 1 in 1000 frequency did not change with DPC sensitization; there was no evidence of global repertoire structure alterations. Significantly more large CDR3 similarity clusters were formed by expanded TCRs than by pre-sensitization or healthy control sets, consistent with antigen-driven responses. Repeated subsampling changed both the strength of the expansion versus patch-test correlation and the threshold at which that correlation became significant. Alopecia, a presumed autoimmune disease, was present in all patients, so the immune response of the patients might differ from that of healthy individuals.

The junction shows trimming of 5 bases on V and 7 bases on J, plus 9 bases between the germline ends. CDR1 and CDR2 are drawn from the germline V gene: KGHSH, LQKENI. From its cysteine to its phenylalanine, the CDR3 spans 13 amino acids. Here the CDR3 DNA is all that survives: 39 bases in frame from base 1. The chain is encoded by TRBV18 joined to TRBJ1-6, with the D gene uncertain. The specimen comprised whole blood, sampled in connection with sensitization to the hapten diphenylcyclopropenone (DPC). The TCR originated in a middle-aged man with alopecia areata. Some clones in this sample may be carry-over from other donors' samples. The DNA sequence is as follows: TGTGCCAGCTCAGCGTCGGGGAATTCACCCCTCCACTTT. It translates to CASSASGNSPLHF.